One and the same sample provided the 8 T cell receptor beta chains below, sequenced in a study of post-analysis software for immune sequencing data. Study observations and caveats: TRBV5-6, TRBV5-1 and TRBV20-1 were among several TRBV segments more frequent in patients than controls.

cDNA libraries of TCR beta carried unique molecular identifiers. TCRdb recomputed calls from the PCR reads with MiXCR, one row per CDR3 protein. The table lists fewer than 900,000 distinct CDR3 sequences, just over 45% of them singletons. No antigen is known for these receptors. The sample taken for sequencing was blood. These receptors originate from a girl aged 5-17 years with multiple sclerosis.

The chain employs TRBV25-1 and TRBJ1-5; D not certain. The CDR3 sequence is 13 residues long. CDR1 is MGHDK and CDR2 is SYGVNS in the germline V gene. Trimming shortened V by 10 bases and J by 5 bases, and 15 bases separated the two germline ends. The CDR3 region is CAKTTTRYQPQHF. CDR3 nucleotide sequence: TGTGCCAAGACTACGACACGTTATCAGCCCCAGCATTTT.

The gene calls are TRBV27 and TRBJ1-1, with a possible D match to TRBD1 (5 bases). Germline V gives CDR1 MNHEY, CDR2 SMNVEV (reference sequence). Trimming cost V 2 bases and J 3 bases, with 10 bases left between them. The CDR3 runs 14 residues. CDR3 sequence reads: CASSLQGWDTEAFF. CDR3 bases: TGTGCCAGCAGTTTACAGGGCTGGGACACTGAAGCTTTCTTT.

The chain recombines TRBV12-3 or TRBV12-4 with TRBJ1-5; 8 nucleotides match TRBD1. Unmatched junction bases numbered 5, after V lost 2 bases and J lost 2 bases. The CDR3 runs to 16 residues. In DNA, the CDR3 is TGTGCCAGCAGTTTATCTCAGGGGGCAGGCAATCAGCCCCAGCATTTT. Protein sequence: CASSLSQGAGNQPQHF.

This rearrangement joins TRBV6-5 to TRBJ2-5; D may be TRBD1 (6 bases). CDR3 length equals 16 residues. V lost 7 bases and J lost 1, with 19 bases in between. The germline CDR1 and CDR2 sequences are MNHEY and SVGAGI. The CDR3 DNA reads TGTGCCAGCAATCCTCGTAGGGTAGGGGGCCAAGAGACCCAGTACTTC. This sequence encodes CASNPRRVGGQETQYF.

There are a few counts of this clonotype. The CDR3, as DNA: TGTGCCAGCAGCTTTTGGACAGGTGCCATGGGGGAGCAGTTCTTC. It translates to CASSFWTGAMGEQFF. The chain joins TRBV7-2 to TRBJ2-1, with 7 positions matching TRBD1. There are 15 residues in the CDR3. Per the germline V gene, CDR1 is SGHTA and CDR2 is FQGNSA. V lost 3 bases and J lost 10; bases outside the gene matches: 12.

The chain links TRBV10-3 to TRBJ2-5; weak D call: TRBD1 (6 bases). TRBJ2-7 matches the DNA end more closely, so the J call is doubtful. The CDR3 is 16 residues long. Per germline, CDR1 ENHRY and CDR2 SYGVKD. The CDR3 loop is CAISGPTGSRDYEQYF. CDR3 bases: TGTGCCATCAGCGGCCCTACAGGGAGTAGAGACTACGAGCAGTACTTC.

The rearrangement links TRBV5-1 to TRBJ2-7; D perhaps matches TRBD2 (5 bases). From germline, CDR1 is SGHRS and CDR2 YFSETQ. CDR3 length: 14 amino acids. V was pared by 4 bases and J by 4 bases, with 15 bases between. Here the CDR3 reads CASSAGAKMYEQYF. CDR3 DNA: TGCGCCAGCAGCGCGGGTGCCAAAATGTACGAGCAGTACTTC.

The chain links TRBV9 to TRBJ2-5; 7 nucleotides align to TRBD1. Germline assignment: CDR1 SGDLS and CDR2 YYNGEE. This CDR3 comprises 15 residues. With 0 bases clipped from V and 2 bases from J, the junction kept 4 bases outside the gene matches. CDR3 nucleotide sequence: TGTGCCAGCAGCGTAGGTTCGGGACAGCAAGAGACCCAGTACTTC. Translated: CASSVGSGQQETQYF.